These 26 T cell receptor beta chains were all obtained from the same sample, sequenced in a study of shared clonotypes between healthy human individuals (dated by TCRdb to about 2020). The library was prepared using the immunoSEQ multiplex PCR assay. The table comes from immuneACCESS by way of TCRdb, which keeps in-frame sequences with V and J called. Part of the clones is missing from these tables; in studies checked, under half for an unresolved V gene and the rest for unknown reasons. In this sample the table shows some 2,100,000 clones, roughly 91% of which occur a single time. More than 1.5% of the sample is in the top ten clones. CD8 naive samples were CD45RO-negative cells positively selected for CCR7, giving a CD45RA+CCR7+ population that excluded TemRA cells. The material sequenced was naive CD8+ T cells from PBMCs. The cell subset or site label on this specimen signifies: CD45RA+CCR7+. These receptors originate from a young man in good health. Some clones in this sample may be carry-over from other donors' samples.

This chain uses TRBV27 with TRBJ2-1; D may be TRBD1 or TRBD2 (5 bases each). The CDR3 is 12 amino acids. CDR1 and CDR2 (germline): MNHEY, SMNVEV (reference sequence). Trimming took off 8 bases at V and 6 bases at J, with 11 bases between the two ends. The CDR3 DNA is TGTGCCAGCGGGGACGGATTCAATGAGCAGTTCTTC. Translating it yields CASGDGFNEQFF.

Note on this clone: Other nucleotide sequences in the sample specify the same CDR3. The J gene is TRBJ1-2, the V gene TRBV19; D uncertain. CDR3 size: 13 residues. Trimming shortened V by 6 bases and J by 0 bases, and 8 bases separated the two germline ends. CDR1 is LNHDA, CDR2 SQIVND, per germline (reference sequence). CDR3 sequence reads: CASSSTANYGYTF. The CDR3 bases are TGTGCCAGTAGCTCAACAGCTAACTATGGCTACACCTTC.

The J gene is TRBJ2-1, the V gene TRBV29-1; 7 bases fit TRBD2. The CDR3 length is 12 residues. The germline V gene has CDR1 SQVTM and CDR2 ANQGSEA. With V trimmed by 4 bases and J by 7 bases, 4 bases remained unmatched. CDR3 region: CSVVTSKNEQFF. As DNA, the CDR3 is TGCAGCGTTGTGACTAGCAAGAATGAGCAGTTCTTC.

The J gene is TRBJ2-7, the V gene TRBV7-6, with a possible D match to TRBD1 (6 bases). Looked up from germline, CDR1 is SGHVS and CDR2 is FNYEAQ. V was trimmed by 0 bases and J by 4 bases, leaving 10 bases between them. The CDR3 runs 14 residues. The CDR3 nucleotides read TGTGCCAGCAGCTTAGCCGCAGGGGTGTACGAGCAGTACTTC. Amino acids: CASSLAAGVYEQYF.

This clone came up once. The chain employs TRBV29-1 and TRBJ2-2, with D uncertain. Germline V gives CDR1 SQVTM, CDR2 ANQGSEA. V was trimmed by 7 bases and J by 5 bases, leaving 11 bases between them. The CDR3 is 12 residues long. The CDR3 nucleotides read TGCAGCGCTTTCGACGGTACCGGGGAGCTGTTTTTT. It is translated as CSAFDGTGELFF.

The chain uses TRBV7-9 and TRBJ2-2; TRBD2 agrees at 11 bases. The CDR3 totals 17 residues. V was pared by 5 bases and J by 4 bases, with 9 bases of the junction left unmatched. Germline V gene sequence: CDR1 SEHNR, CDR2 FQNEAQ (reference sequence). CDR3 in amino acids: CASSDFSGRAATGELFF. The CDR3 nucleotides read TGTGCCAGCAGCGACTTTAGCGGGAGGGCCGCCACCGGGGAGCTGTTTTTT.

The gene calls are TRBV10-1 and TRBJ2-1; no firm D call. Trimming left V 5 bases short and J 15 bases short, with 5 bases between. This CDR3 has 8 amino acids. Per germline, CDR1 WNHNN and CDR2 SYGVQD (reference sequence). The CDR3 protein is CASSSLFF. DNA for the CDR3: TGCGCCAGCAGTAGTCTGTTCTTC.

The chain combines TRBV7-8 with TRBJ1-1, with D maybe TRBD1 (6 bases). Per the germline V gene, CDR1 is SGHVS and CDR2 is FQNEAQ. This CDR3 contains 15 residues. With 4 bases removed from V and 1 base from J, the gap between germline ends came to 13 bases. Written as DNA, the CDR3 is TGTGCCAGCAGCTCCTGGAGGGGGGCGAACACTGAAGCTTTCTTT. Protein sequence: CASSSWRGANTEAFF.

The chain links TRBV4-2 to TRBJ1-1, with TRBD1 matching 7 bases. The CDR3 is 15 amino acids. With V trimmed by 1 base and J by 8 bases, 10 bases remained unmatched. Germline V gene lookup returns CDR1 LGHNA and CDR2 YNFKEQ. In DNA form, the CDR3 reads TGTGCCAGCAGCCAAGGATGGACAGGTCGAGCCGAAGCTTTCTTT. Translation gives CASSQGWTGRAEAFF.

V gene TRBV1 combines with J gene TRBJ2-1. TRBV1 is a listed pseudogene. This CDR3 comprises 15 residues. As DNA, the CDR3 is TGCACCAGCAGCCTTCGGGACCCGTCCTACAATGAGCAGTTCTTC. Translated: CTSSLRDPSYNEQFF.

V is TRBV27 and J is TRBJ2-7; D not resolved. This CDR3 region has 12 residues. With 7 bases removed from V and 2 bases from J, the gap between germline ends came to 9 bases. CDR1 is MNHEY and CDR2 is SMNVEV in the germline V gene (reference sequence). The CDR3 protein is CASKAGAYEQYF. The CDR3 DNA sequence: TGTGCCAGCAAGGCAGGAGCCTACGAGCAGTACTTC.

In the case of this clone: Other DNA sequences in the sample encode the same CDR3. The chain has TRBV14 and TRBJ2-7; D gene unclear. There are 12 residues in the CDR3. V shed 1 base and J shed 2 bases, with 3 bases lying between them. Looked up from germline, CDR1 is SGHDN and CDR2 is FVKESK. For the CDR3, the DNA is TGTGCCAGCAGCCAAGGGGCCTACGAGCAGTACTTC. As protein: CASSQGAYEQYF.

The chain links TRBV5-1 to TRBJ2-3; D gene uncertain. This CDR3 has 15 amino acids. Trimming cost V 2 bases and J 2 bases, with 12 bases left between them. Germline lookup yields CDR1 SGHRS and CDR2 YFSETQ. Written as DNA, the CDR3 is TGCGCCAGCAGCTTTTTGGCAATGTACACAGATACGCAGTATTTT. It is translated as CASSFLAMYTDTQYF.

This chain connects TRBV19 to TRBJ2-7, with D possibly being TRBD1 (5 bases). This CDR3 has 14 residues. V gave up 5 bases and J gave up 0 bases, with 11 bases separating them. Germline V gene sequence: CDR1 LNHDA, CDR2 SQIVND (reference sequence). The CDR3 coding sequence is TGTGCCAGTAGTCCAGGGTCTACCTCCTACGAGCAGTACTTC. Translation gives CASSPGSTSYEQYF.

The chain uses TRBV4-1 and TRBJ1-1, with D tentatively TRBD1 (5 bases). Germline V gene data show CDR1 as MGHRA and CDR2 as YSYEKL. This CDR3 has 12 amino acids. The germline V and J ends were trimmed by 0 bases and 8 bases, with 7 bases remaining between them. The CDR3 DNA reads as TGCGCCAGCAGCCAAGATGCAGGGGAAGCTTTCTTT. This gives the protein CASSQDAGEAFF.

V usage is TRBV5-1 and J usage is TRBJ2-1; 9 bases map to TRBD2. V dropped 0 bases and J dropped 5; count of bases not matched to a gene: 15. The V gene's germline CDR1 is SGHRS and CDR2 YFSETQ. CDR3 length equals 19 residues. In nucleotides, the CDR3 is TGCGCCAGCAGCTTGGCCGATTTGCGGGAGGGCGCTTATCACAATGAGCAGTTCTTC. Its protein product is CASSLADLREGAYHNEQFF.

The rearrangement links TRBV11-2 to TRBJ2-7; D is ambiguous. V dropped 7 bases and J dropped 6 bases, with 19 bases sitting between them. The germline CDR1 and CDR2 sequences are SGHAT and FQNNGV. The CDR3 is 14 residues long. The CDR3 DNA reads TGTGCCAGCACCATGAGCCATACTACTCCCGAGCAGTACTTC. Translated: CASTMSHTTPEQYF.

This chain links TRBV6-6 with TRBJ1-1; D possibly corresponds to TRBD1 (5 bases). Trimming took off 7 bases at V and 1 base at J, with 13 bases between the two ends. The CDR3 loop spans 14 amino acids. CDR1 MNHNY and CDR2 SVGAGI come from the germline V gene (reference sequence). Written as DNA, the CDR3 is TGTGCCAGCACCGACTTGGGGCAGAACACTGAAGCTTTCTTT. This codes for CASTDLGQNTEAFF.

The rearrangement links TRBV4-1 to TRBJ2-1, with D tentatively TRBD2 (5 bases). The CDR3 is 16 amino acids. Germline lookup yields CDR1 MGHRA and CDR2 YSYEKL. V shed 4 bases and J shed 5 bases, with 18 bases lying between them. CDR3 DNA: TGCGCCAGCAGCCGCCGATGGACTGCACGGGACAATGAGCAGTTCTTC. Translating it yields CASSRRWTARDNEQFF.

The J gene is TRBJ2-3, the V gene TRBV28, with 11 bases matching TRBD2. The germline V gene has CDR1 MDHEN and CDR2 SYDVKM. The ends lost 6 bases at V and 0 bases at J; junction bases unmatched: 8. The length of the CDR3 is 17 residues. The CDR3 is CASSPGLADLSTDTQYF. Here the CDR3 DNA reads TGTGCCAGCAGCCCGGGACTAGCGGACCTAAGCACAGATACGCAGTATTTT.

This chain joins TRBV7-8 and TRBJ2-7; D uncertain. Germline V gene sequence: CDR1 SGHVS, CDR2 FQNEAQ. Trimming shortened V by 1 base and J by 4 bases, and 14 bases separated the two germline ends. The CDR3 loop spans 15 amino acids. The CDR3 DNA reads as TGTGCCAGCAGCTTAGGTCCTAGTTTTTTTTACGAGCAGTACTTC. Encoded protein: CASSLGPSFFYEQYF.

The chain is built from TRBV4-1 and TRBJ1-1; 7 nucleotides align to TRBD1. The V and J ends lost 1 base and 3 bases, in that order; junction bases with no gene match: 8. The CDR3 sequence is 16 residues long. Per the germline V gene, CDR1 is MGHRA and CDR2 is YSYEKL. Here the CDR3 DNA reads TGCGCCAGCAGCCAAGGGCAGGGGGGAATAGACACTGAAGCTTTCTTT. It translates to CASSQGQGGIDTEAFF.

The chain combines TRBV19 with TRBJ2-7; 9 bases line up with TRBD2. The trim removed 8 bases at V and 1 base at J, leaving 9 bases unmatched. The germline gives CDR1 LNHDA, CDR2 SQIVND (reference sequence). CDR3 length: 15 amino acids. The DNA of the CDR3 is TGTGCCAGTTCTTACGGACTAGCGAGATCCTACGAGCAGTACTTC. Translating it yields CASSYGLARSYEQYF.

The chain has TRBV11-2 and TRBJ2-1; maybe TRBD2 (5 bases). V was clipped by 5 bases and J by 7 bases, with 21 bases between them. This CDR3 spans 16 amino acids. The germline V gene encodes CDR1 SGHAT and CDR2 FQNNGV. The chain's CDR3 is CASSDFPAEQRNEQFF. In DNA, the CDR3 is TGTGCCAGCAGCGATTTTCCAGCGGAGCAGCGGAATGAGCAGTTCTTC. Filled out from reference TRBV11-2 and TRBJ2-1, the complete variable domain reads EAGVAQSPRYKIIEKRQSVAFWCNPISGHATLYWYQQILGQGPKLLIQFQNNGVVDDSQLPKDRFSAERLKGVDSTLKIQPAKLEDSAVYLCASSDFPAEQRNEQFFGPGTRLTVL.

This rearrangement joins TRBV7-9 to TRBJ2-5, with TRBD1 matching over 8 bases. The CDR3 sequence is 15 residues long. Germline V gene lookup returns CDR1 SEHNR and CDR2 FQNEAQ (reference sequence). Losses at the gene ends were 5 bases for V and 5 bases for J; bases not matched to a gene: 10. DNA for the CDR3: TGTGCCAGCAGCCGTTTTGGACAGGGTCGGGAGACCCAGTACTTC. Protein sequence: CASSRFGQGRETQYF. The entire variable domain, with the rest obtained from reference TRBV7-9 and TRBJ2-5, is as follows: DTGVSQNPRHKITKRGQNVTFRCDPISEHNRLYWYRQTLGQGPEFLTYFQNEAQLEKSRLLSDRFSAERPKGSFSTLEIQRTEQGDSAMYLCASSRFGQGRETQYFGPGTRLLVL.

The chain is built from TRBV18 and TRBJ2-2; D assignment may be TRBD1 or TRBD2 (5 bases each). CDR1 KGHSH and CDR2 LQKENI come from the germline V gene. V lost 8 bases to trimming and J lost 0 bases, with 16 bases between them. The CDR3 runs to 16 residues. The CDR3 loop is CASPVVGTSNTGELFF. DNA of the CDR3: TGTGCCAGCCCAGTGGTAGGGACGTCGAACACCGGGGAGCTGTTTTTT.